This entry concerns a single T cell receptor beta chain. Its antigen is not known. The data were produced by immunoSEQ multiplex PCR, yet TCRdb's version contains in-frame clones alone and is incomplete. There are fewer than 50,000 clones in the sample; just under 95% occur only once, and about 15% lies in the top ten. The data stem from a study of OX40 agonist ivuxolimab in advanced cancers. Study-wide background: With ivuxolimab, an agonistic anti-OX40 (CD134) antibody, patients were treated. Dose-escalation patients had hepatocellular carcinoma, melanoma, renal cell or head and neck cancer.

Germline V gene sequence: CDR1 MNHNY, CDR2 SVGAGI (reference sequence). V was shortened by 5 bases and J by 3 bases, with 8 bases between the two germline ends. CDR3 size: 12 residues. Notes on the study in general: Compared with others, partial responders at 0.1-3.0 mg/kg displayed clonal expansion among the lowest.

The receptor comes from an adult with an advanced solid tumor such as melanoma, head and neck, liver or kidney cancer. The V and J genes are TRBV6-6 and TRBJ2-7, with no clear D. The material sequenced was CD4+ or CD8+ T cells sorted from blood, taken in a trial of the OX40 agonist ivuxolimab. CDR3 sequence reads: CASSVGSYEQYF. The CDR3 region has the DNA TGTGCCAGCAGTGTCGGCAGCTACGAGCAGTACTTC.